This T cell receptor beta chain was captured in a study of blood T cell repertoires in COVID-19. In the study overall: Italy, Spain and the United States were the sources of the convalescent and acute COVID-19 samples.

As handled by the study authors: Counts of nucleated cells, estimated from reference gene primer amplification, were obtained. Generated by immunoSEQ multiplex PCR, the TCRdb table keeps only in-frame clones and is missing some. D and trimming were read from the DNA, whereas the V and J calls and clone size are those reported in that table. Of some 150,000 clones listed, around nine tenths are singletons. The germline V gene encodes CDR1 SGDLS and CDR2 YYNGEE. The CDR3 extends over 14 amino acids. Deletions cut 1 base from V and 6 bases from J, with 11 bases between. This receptor was taken from a human donor in a cohort sampled during active COVID-19. The chain combines TRBV9 with TRBJ2-1; TRBD2 might be the D (6 bases). Sequencing used peripheral blood. The CDR3 sequence is CASSVLGTSNEQFF. The CDR3 coding sequence is TGTGCCAGCAGCGTATTAGGGACTTCCAATGAGCAGTTCTTC. The complete variable domain, with remaining parts taken from reference TRBV9 and TRBJ2-1, reads DSGVTQTPKHLITATGQRVTLRCSPRSGDLSVYWYQQSLDQGLQFLIQYYNGEERAKGNILERFSAQQFPDLHSELNLSSLELGDSALYFCASSVLGTSNEQFFGPGTRLTVL.